Described below is a single T cell receptor beta chain sequence and its context. This entry is derived from a study of T cell changes during pregnancy in multiple sclerosis. Method: immunoSEQ multiplex PCR; TCRdb's copy keeps in-frame clones and lacks some. Here the sample spans some 90,000 clones, 80% to 95% being singletons. Sequencing was performed on peripheral blood, taken in the first trimester of pregnancy. The TCR sequence derives from a female donor with multiple sclerosis, enrolled in a pregnancy study.

The CDR3 loop is CASSLGGSGRGYNEQFF. CDR3 coding DNA: TGTGCCAGCAGCTTAGGAGGTAGCGGGAGGGGTTACAATGAGCAGTTCTTC. This rearrangement joins TRBV7-2 to TRBJ2-1, with 11 bases fitting TRBD2. V lost 1 base and J lost 4; bases outside the gene matches: 6. Germline loops: CDR1 SGHTA, CDR2 FQGNSA. This CDR3 spans 17 amino acids. The variable domain in full, with the rest retrieved from reference TRBV7-2 and TRBJ2-1, is GAGVSQSPSNKVTEKGKDVELRCDPISGHTALYWYRQSLGQGLEFLIYFQGNSAPDKSGLPSDRFSAERTGGSVSTLTIQRTQQEDSAVYLCASSLGGSGRGYNEQFFGPGTRLTVL.